The present entry profiles one T cell receptor beta chain with its context. There are a few counts of this clonotype. Its specific antigen is unknown. No quality values exist for individual bases; no much larger clone is one base distant. Unmatched junction bases come to 7, with V trimmed by 0 bases and J by 2 bases. CDR1 SGHNT and CDR2 YYREEE are derived from the germline V gene (reference sequence). From the cysteine up to the phenylalanine, the CDR3 has a length of 17 residues. Solely the CDR3 DNA is kept, with 51 bases framed from the first base. This entry comes from a study of T cell repertoires in cytomegalovirus infection (dated by TCRdb to between 2019 and 2020). Study-level background: The HLA type of each donor mattered for the analysis, because public TCR beta signatures pointed to carriage of CMV infection along with the matching HLA type.

Sequencing was performed on an Illumina HiSeq 1500. TCRdb handled the public reads itself, with Q25 trimming in fastp and clone calling in MiXCR, and kept productive beta chains. CDR3 protein duplicates are merged, each entry listing the most common genes and DNA. For this sample the table gives 450,000 to 650,000 distinct CDR3 sequences, of which roughly 29% were detected only once. The ten largest clones add up to under 15% of the sample. The research as a whole found: Carriers of CMV infection plus the relevant HLA type were discriminated by the cumulative frequency of public TCR beta family members in the study cohort and in an independent approximately 360-donor cohort. The ex vivo response was dominated by HLA-C-restricted CMV-specific TCR beta clonotypes, which also provided the single most frequent clonotype in two of eight donors.

The clonotype comes from a human donor in good health (CMV status not recorded). Some clones in this sample may be carry-over from other donors' samples. Sequenced input: PBMCs. The receptor chain draws on TRBV5-4 and TRBJ2-3, with TRBD2 identical over 9 junction bases. This receptor carries the CDR3 CASSLATSGFFTDTQYF. The DNA sequence follows: TGTGCCAGCAGCTTGGCAACTAGCGGGTTTTTCACAGATACGCAGTATTTT.